This T cell receptor beta chain derives from a study of technical replicates of blood from several donors. CDR1 is SQVTM, CDR2 ANQGSEA, per germline. The germline V and J ends were trimmed by 3 bases and 3 bases, with 12 bases remaining between them. This CDR3 spans 15 amino acids. Profiling relied on immunoSEQ multiplex PCR, and the TCRdb table lists in-frame clones only, not all of them. The table records 80,000 or so clones, approximately 96% of them present only once. Sequencing used T cells isolated from PBMCs. The chain joins TRBV29-1 to TRBJ2-6; possible D gene TRBD2, 5 bases. The source of this sequence is a human donor in good health. The CDR3 DNA reads as TGCAGCGTTGACGGCGGGCTGGTTGGGGCCAACGTCCTGACTTTC. Its protein product is CSVDGGLVGANVLTF.